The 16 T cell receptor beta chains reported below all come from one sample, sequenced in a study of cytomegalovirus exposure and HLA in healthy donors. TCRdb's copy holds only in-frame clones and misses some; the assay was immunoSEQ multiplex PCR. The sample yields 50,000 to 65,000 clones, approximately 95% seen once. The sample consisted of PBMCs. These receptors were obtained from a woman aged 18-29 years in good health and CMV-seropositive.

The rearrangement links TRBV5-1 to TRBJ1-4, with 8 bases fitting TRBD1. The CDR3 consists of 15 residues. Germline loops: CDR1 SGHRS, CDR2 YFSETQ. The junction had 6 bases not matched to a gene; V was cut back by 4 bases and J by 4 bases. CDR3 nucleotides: TGCGCCAGCAGCATAAGGACAGGGAATAATGAAAAACTGTTTTTT. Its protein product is CASSIRTGNNEKLFF.

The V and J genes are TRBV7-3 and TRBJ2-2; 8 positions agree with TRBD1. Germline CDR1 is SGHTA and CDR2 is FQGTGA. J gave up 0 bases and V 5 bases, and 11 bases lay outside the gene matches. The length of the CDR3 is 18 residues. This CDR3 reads CASSPKGTGVTNTGELFF. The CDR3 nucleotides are TGTGCCAGCAGCCCAAAGGGGACAGGCGTTACGAACACCGGGGAGCTGTTTTTT. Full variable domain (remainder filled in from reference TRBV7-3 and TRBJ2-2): GAGVSQTPSNKVTEKGKYVELRCDPISGHTALYWYRQSLGQGPEFLIYFQGTGAADDSGLPNDRFFAVRPEGSVSTLKIQRTERGDSAVYLCASSPKGTGVTNTGELFFGEGSRLTVL.

In DNA form, the CDR3 reads TGTGCCAGTAGTAATTTAGGACAGAAGAACTATGGCTACACCTTC. Translation gives CASSNLGQKNYGYTF. The chain recombines TRBV19 with TRBJ1-2, with D possibly TRBD1 on 6 matching bases. Germline V gene sequence: CDR1 LNHDA, CDR2 SQIVND (reference sequence). V was cut by 4 bases and J by 2 bases, with 14 bases left in between. The CDR3 length is 15 residues.

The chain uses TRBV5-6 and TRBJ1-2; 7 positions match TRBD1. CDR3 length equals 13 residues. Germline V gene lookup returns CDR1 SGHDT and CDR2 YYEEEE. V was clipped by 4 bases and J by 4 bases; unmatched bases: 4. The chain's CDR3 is CASSVGGGYGYTF. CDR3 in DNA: TGTGCCAGCAGCGTAGGGGGCGGCTATGGCTACACCTTC.

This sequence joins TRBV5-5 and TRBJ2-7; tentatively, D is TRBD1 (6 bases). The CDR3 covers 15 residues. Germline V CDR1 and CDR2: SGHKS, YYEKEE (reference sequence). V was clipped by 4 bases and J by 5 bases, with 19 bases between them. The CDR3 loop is CASSLLSRGVNEQYF. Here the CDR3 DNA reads TGTGCCAGCAGCCTCCTGAGCAGGGGAGTGAACGAGCAGTACTTC.

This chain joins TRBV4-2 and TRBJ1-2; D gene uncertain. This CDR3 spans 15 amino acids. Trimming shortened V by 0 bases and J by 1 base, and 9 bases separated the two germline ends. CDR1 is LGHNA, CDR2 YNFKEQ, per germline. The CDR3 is CASSQEDYSNYGYTF. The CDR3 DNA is TGTGCCAGCAGCCAAGAGGATTACAGTAACTATGGCTACACCTTC.

CDR3 nucleotides: TGTGCCAGCAGCCTTACTAGCGCCACCCTTTACTTC. It translates to CASSLTSATLYF. The chain joins TRBV5-6 to TRBJ2-5, with TRBD2 identical over 7 bases. This CDR3 region has 12 residues. Germline values: CDR1 SGHDT, CDR2 YYEEEE. V shed 4 bases, J shed 14 bases, and the junction held 11 bases outside the gene matches.

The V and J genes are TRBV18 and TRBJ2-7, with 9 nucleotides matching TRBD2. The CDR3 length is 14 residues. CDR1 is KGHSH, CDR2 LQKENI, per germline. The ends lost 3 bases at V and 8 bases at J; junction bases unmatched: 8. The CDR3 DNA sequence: TGTGCCAGCTCACCTACCCTAGCGGGGAGACAGCAGTACTTC. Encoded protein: CASSPTLAGRQQYF.

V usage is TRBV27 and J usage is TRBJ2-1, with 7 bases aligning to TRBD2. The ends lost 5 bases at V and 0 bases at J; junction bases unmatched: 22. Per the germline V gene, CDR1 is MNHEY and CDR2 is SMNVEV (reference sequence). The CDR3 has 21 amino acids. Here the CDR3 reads CASSTTSDVSAGGFSYNEQFF. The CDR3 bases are TGTGCCAGCAGTACTACGTCAGACGTATCAGCCGGGGGGTTCTCCTACAATGAGCAGTTCTTC.

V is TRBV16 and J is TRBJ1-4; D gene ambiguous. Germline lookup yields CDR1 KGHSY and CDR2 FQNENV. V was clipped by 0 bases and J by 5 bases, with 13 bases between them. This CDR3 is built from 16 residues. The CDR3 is CASSQSLEDPNEKLFF. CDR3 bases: TGTGCCAGCAGCCAATCGTTAGAGGATCCCAATGAAAAACTGTTTTTT.

CDR3 in amino acids: CASRGGQGRTEAFF. CDR3 bases: TGTGCCAGCAGGGGCGGACAGGGAAGGACTGAAGCTTTCTTT. The V gene is TRBV6-1, the J gene TRBJ1-1, with TRBD1 matching over 8 bases. The CDR3 is 14 amino acids. V gave up 6 bases and J gave up 5 bases; unmatched junction bases: 8. Germline CDR1 is MNHNS and CDR2 is SASEGT.

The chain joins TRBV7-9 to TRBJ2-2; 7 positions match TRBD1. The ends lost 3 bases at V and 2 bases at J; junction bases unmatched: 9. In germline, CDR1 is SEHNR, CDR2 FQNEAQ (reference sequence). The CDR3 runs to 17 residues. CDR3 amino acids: CASSFFPGQRNTGELFF. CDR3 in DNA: TGTGCCAGCAGCTTCTTCCCGGGACAGAGAAACACCGGGGAGCTGTTTTTT. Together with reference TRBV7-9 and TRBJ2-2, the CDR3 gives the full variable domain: DTGVSQNPRHKITKRGQNVTFRCDPISEHNRLYWYRQTLGQGPEFLTYFQNEAQLEKSRLLSDRFSAERPKGSFSTLEIQRTEQGDSAMYLCASSFFPGQRNTGELFFGEGSRLTVL.

The CDR3 region has the DNA TGCGCCAGCAGCCAAGATGAAGGAGGACGACCTCGGCGGCCCCAGCATTTT. The encoded protein is CASSQDEGGRPRRPQHF. The chain employs TRBV4-1 and TRBJ1-5; D remains unclear. V was pared by 0 bases and J by 9 bases, with 21 bases between. The CDR3 consists of 17 residues. Germline V CDR1 and CDR2: MGHRA, YSYEKL.

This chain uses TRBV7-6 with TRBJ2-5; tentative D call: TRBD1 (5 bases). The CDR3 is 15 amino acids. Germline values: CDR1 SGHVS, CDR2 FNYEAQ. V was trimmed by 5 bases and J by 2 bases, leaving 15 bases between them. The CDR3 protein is CASSTRRQIQETQYF. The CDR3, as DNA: TGTGCCAGCAGCACACGAAGACAGATACAAGAGACCCAGTACTTC.

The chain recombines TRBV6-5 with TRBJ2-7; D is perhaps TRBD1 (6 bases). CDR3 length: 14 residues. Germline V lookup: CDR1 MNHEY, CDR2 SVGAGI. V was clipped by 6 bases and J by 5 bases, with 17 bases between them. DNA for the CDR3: TGTGCCAGCAGAAGAGACAGGTCCCGGGACGAGCAGTACTTC. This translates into CASRRDRSRDEQYF.

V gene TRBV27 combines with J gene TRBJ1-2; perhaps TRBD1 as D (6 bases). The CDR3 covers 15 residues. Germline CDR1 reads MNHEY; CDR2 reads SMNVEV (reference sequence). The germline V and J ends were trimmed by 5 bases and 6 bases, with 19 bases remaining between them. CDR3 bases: TGTGCCAGCAGTCCCCCCGGACAGCGGGAGAATGGCTACACCTTC. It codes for CASSPPGQRENGYTF.